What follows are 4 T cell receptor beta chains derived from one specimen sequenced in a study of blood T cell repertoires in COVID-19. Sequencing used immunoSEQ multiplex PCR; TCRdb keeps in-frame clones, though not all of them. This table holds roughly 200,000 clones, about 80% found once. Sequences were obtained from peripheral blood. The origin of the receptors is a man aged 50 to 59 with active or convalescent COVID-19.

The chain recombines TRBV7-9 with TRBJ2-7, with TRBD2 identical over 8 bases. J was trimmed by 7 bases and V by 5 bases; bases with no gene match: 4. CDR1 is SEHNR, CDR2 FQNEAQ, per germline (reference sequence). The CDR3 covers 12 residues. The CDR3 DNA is TGTGCCAGCAGCCCCCGGGAGGGGGAGCAGTACTTC. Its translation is CASSPREGEQYF.

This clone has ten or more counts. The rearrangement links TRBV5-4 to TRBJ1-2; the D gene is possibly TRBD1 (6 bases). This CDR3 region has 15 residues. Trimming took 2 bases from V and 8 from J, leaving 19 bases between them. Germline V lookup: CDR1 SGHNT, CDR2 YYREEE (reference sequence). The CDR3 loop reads CASSFLGGLHDGYTF. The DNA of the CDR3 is TGTGCCAGCAGCTTCTTGGGGGGGCTCCACGACGGCTACACCTTC. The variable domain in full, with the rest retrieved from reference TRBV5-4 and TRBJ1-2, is ETGVTQSPTHLIKTRGQQVTLRCSSQSGHNTVSWYQQALGQGPQFIFQYYREEENGRGNFPPRFSGLQFPNYSSELNVNALELDDSALYLCASSFLGGLHDGYTFGSGTRLTVV.

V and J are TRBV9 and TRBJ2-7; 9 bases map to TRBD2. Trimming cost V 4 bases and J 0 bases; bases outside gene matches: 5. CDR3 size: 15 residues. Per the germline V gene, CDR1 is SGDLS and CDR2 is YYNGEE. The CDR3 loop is CASSLTSGGSYEQYF. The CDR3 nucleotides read TGTGCCAGCAGCTTGACTAGCGGTGGCTCCTACGAGCAGTACTTC.

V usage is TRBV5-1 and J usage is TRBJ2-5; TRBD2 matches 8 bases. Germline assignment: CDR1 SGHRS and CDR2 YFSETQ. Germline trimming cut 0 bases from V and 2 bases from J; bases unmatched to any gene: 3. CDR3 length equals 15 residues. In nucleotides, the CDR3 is TGCGCCAGCAGCTTGGTGGCGGGGGGACAAGAGACCCAGTACTTC. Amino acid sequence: CASSLVAGGQETQYF.